The 23 T cell receptor beta chains below all came from one sample that was sequenced in a study of blood T cell dynamics during melanoma immunotherapy. Time point given: week 3, after first cycle of checkpoint inhibitor. The protocol was immunoSEQ multiplex PCR, while the TCRdb copy is restricted to in-frame clones and leaves out a portion. The sample records around 9,000 clones, approximately 90% being singletons. The source material was blood, sampled from a patient treated with checkpoint blockade. These receptors originate from a human donor with melanoma.

The V gene is TRBV6-1, the J gene TRBJ2-2; the match to TRBD1 covers 7 bases. This CDR3 is built from 14 residues. The V and J ends lost 8 bases and 3 bases, in that order; junction bases with no gene match: 6. Germline loops: CDR1 MNHNS, CDR2 SASEGT. The CDR3 coding sequence is TGTGCCAGCGGGCGACAGGGCGACACCGGGGAGCTGTTTTTT. Translating gives CASGRQGDTGELFF.

In this sample, this clone turned up a few times. The chain recombines TRBV27 with TRBJ2-1; 7 bases agree with TRBD1. Trimming took 8 bases from V and 1 from J; bases not matched to a gene: 8. Germline V gene lookup returns CDR1 MNHEY and CDR2 SMNVEV (reference sequence). The CDR3 sequence is 15 residues long. The CDR3 reads CASLNRGRSYNEQFF. In nucleotides, the CDR3 is TGTGCCAGCTTGAACAGGGGAAGGTCCTACAATGAGCAGTTCTTC.

V is TRBV28 and J is TRBJ2-5; 7 bases match TRBD1. Matching the DNA end better, TRBJ2-7 makes the J call doubtful. Germline V gene data show CDR1 as MDHEN and CDR2 as SYDVKM. The CDR3 is 14 amino acids. CDR3: CASSKPGQTYEQYF. The CDR3 bases are TGTGCCAGCAGTAAACCGGGACAGACCTACGAGCAGTACTTC.

The V gene is TRBV19, the J gene TRBJ2-1; D not resolved. Germline lookup yields CDR1 LNHDA and CDR2 SQIVND (reference sequence). This CDR3 is built from 13 residues. Trimming stripped 3 bases from V and 2 bases from J, with 5 bases between. CDR3 residues: CASSMGTYNEQFF. The CDR3 DNA reads as TGTGCCAGTAGTATGGGCACCTACAATGAGCAGTTCTTC. The entire variable domain, with the rest obtained from reference TRBV19 and TRBJ2-1, is as follows: DGGITQSPKYLFRKEGQNVTLSCEQNLNHDAMYWYRQDPGQGLRLIYYSQIVNDFQKGDIAEGYSVSREKKESFPLTVTSAQKNPTAFYLCASSMGTYNEQFFGPGTRLTVL.

V and J are TRBV2 and TRBJ2-7, with 9 bases identical to TRBD2. Germline V gives CDR1 SNHLY, CDR2 FYNNEI. The CDR3 runs 14 residues. V dropped 6 bases and J dropped 6; count of bases not matched to a gene: 9. In nucleotides, the CDR3 is TGTGCCAGCAGCCCGGGACTAGCCATTCCCGAGCAGTACTTC. It translates to CASSPGLAIPEQYF.

The genes are TRBV15 and TRBJ2-7; a possible D gene is TRBD1 (5 bases). With 1 base removed from V and 1 base from J, the gap between germline ends came to 14 bases. The CDR3 consists of 16 residues. Germline CDR1 reads LNHNV; CDR2 reads YYDKDF (reference sequence). CDR3 sequence reads: CATSRGSLGVSYEQYF. DNA for the CDR3: TGTGCCACCAGCAGAGGGTCCTTAGGGGTTTCCTACGAGCAGTACTTC.

J is TRBJ1-1 and V is TRBV25-1; D unclear. Germline loops: CDR1 MGHDK, CDR2 SYGVNS. Trimming removed 8 bases at V and 2 bases at J, with 6 bases between. The CDR3 consists of 11 residues. DNA of the CDR3: TGTGCCAGCGGCGTAAACACTGAAGCTTTCTTT. It encodes CASGVNTEAFF.

The rearrangement joins TRBV18 to TRBJ2-7; 11 positions match TRBD1. CDR3 length equals 14 residues. The V and J ends lost 3 bases and 4 bases, in that order; junction bases with no gene match: 2. The germline CDR1 and CDR2 sequences are KGHSH and LQKENI. The CDR3 DNA sequence: TGTGCCAGCTCACCTGGACAGGGGGCATACGAGCAGTACTTC. It translates to CASSPGQGAYEQYF. Full variable domain (outside the CDR3, taken from reference TRBV18 and TRBJ2-7): NAGVMQNPRHLVRRRGQEARLRCSPMKGHSHVYWYRQLPEEGLKFMVYLQKENIIDESGMPKERFSAEFPKEGPSILRIQQVVRGDSAAYFCASSPGQGAYEQYFGPGTRLTVT.

This clone was found a few times. The V call is TRBV4-1, the J call TRBJ2-2, with unresolved D. Germline V gene lookup returns CDR1 MGHRA and CDR2 YSYEKL. The germline V and J ends were trimmed by 0 bases and 0 bases, with 14 bases remaining between them. The CDR3 sequence is 18 residues long. Here the CDR3 DNA reads TGCGCCAGCAGCCAAGACCCCCACACCACCTCGAACACCGGGGAGCTGTTTTTT. Protein: CASSQDPHTTSNTGELFF.

Only one count was recorded for this clone. The chain couples TRBV29-1 to TRBJ2-7; D is unclear. The V and J ends lost 7 bases and 4 bases respectively, with 11 bases between them. This CDR3 is 11 amino acids long. Per the germline V gene, CDR1 is SQVTM and CDR2 is ANQGSEA. CDR3 sequence reads: CSARTGYEQYF. CDR3 coding DNA: TGCAGCGCACGAACGGGTTACGAGCAGTACTTC.

The chain couples TRBV4-3 to TRBJ1-4; D remains unclear. The germline gives CDR1 LGHNA, CDR2 YSLEER. Trimming shortened V by 0 bases and J by 5 bases, and 4 bases separated the two germline ends. The CDR3 sequence is 13 residues long. This CDR3 is CASSQDRNEKLFF. Written as DNA, the CDR3 is TGCGCCAGCAGCCAAGACAGGAATGAAAAACTGTTTTTT.

The chain uses TRBV7-2 and TRBJ2-5; perhaps TRBD2 as D (5 bases). Germline V CDR1 and CDR2: SGHTA, FQGNSA. Trimming took off 4 bases at V and 11 bases at J, with 11 bases between the two ends. CDR3 size: 11 residues. As DNA, the CDR3 is TGTGCCAGCAGCTACCGTGGGGAGCAGTACTTC. This translates into CASSYRGEQYF.

J is TRBJ1-6 and V is TRBV15; D is unresolved. Germline CDR1 and CDR2: LNHNV and YYDKDF (reference sequence). Deletions cut 6 bases from V and 9 bases from J, with 9 bases between. The CDR3 is 12 amino acids. CDR3 residues: CATRTVGSPLHF. In DNA, the CDR3 is TGTGCCACCAGAACCGTTGGTTCACCCCTCCACTTT.

The gene calls are TRBV5-6 and TRBJ2-7, with TRBD1 matching 12 bases. The CDR3 has 15 residues. V gave up 4 bases and J gave up 6 bases; unmatched junction bases: 8. Germline CDR1 SGHDT, CDR2 YYEEEE. CDR3: CASSPTGQGAGEQYF. The CDR3 DNA sequence: TGTGCCAGCAGCCCCACGGGACAGGGGGCGGGCGAGCAGTACTTC.

The V gene is TRBV5-1, the J gene TRBJ1-3; D uncertain. The germline CDR1 and CDR2 sequences are SGHRS and YFSETQ. The CDR3 loop spans 13 amino acids. Trimming left V 4 bases short and J 4 bases short, with 9 bases between. Here the CDR3 DNA reads TGCGCCAGCAGCCCCGTGGGGGGAAACACCATATATTTT. Amino acids: CASSPVGGNTIYF. The complete variable domain, with remaining parts taken from reference TRBV5-1 and TRBJ1-3, reads KAGVTQTPRYLIKTRGQQVTLSCSPISGHRSVSWYQQTPGQGLQFLFEYFSETQRNKGNFPGRFSGRQFSNSRSEMNVSTLELGDSALYLCASSPVGGNTIYFGEGSWLTVV.

The V call is TRBV6-5, the J call TRBJ1-1; D possibly corresponds to TRBD1 (6 bases). V was shortened by 4 bases and J by 5 bases, with 14 bases between the two germline ends. The length of the CDR3 is 14 residues. Germline CDR1 is MNHEY and CDR2 is SVGAGI. CDR3 loop: CASSLGGAGTEAFF. For the CDR3, the DNA is TGTGCCAGCAGTTTGGGGGGCGCGGGGACTGAAGCTTTCTTT.

The chain recombines TRBV2 with TRBJ1-4; D remains unclear. V shed 4 bases and J shed 8 bases, with 14 bases lying between them. The CDR3 totals 14 residues. In germline, CDR1 is SNHLY, CDR2 FYNNEI. The CDR3: CASSGSDLREKLFF. CDR3 DNA sequence: TGTGCCAGCAGTGGGAGCGACCTCAGAGAAAAACTGTTTTTT.

This rearrangement joins TRBV10-2 to TRBJ2-5, with 7 bases identical to TRBD1. There are 14 residues in the CDR3. The junction had 4 bases not matched to a gene; V was cut back by 4 bases and J by 2 bases. Germline CDR1 and CDR2: WSHSY and SAAADI. CDR3 DNA sequence: TGCGCCAGCAGTGGAACAGGGGTTCAAGAGACCCAGTACTTC. Residues: CASSGTGVQETQYF.

This clone has just one count. The chain combines TRBV5-1 with TRBJ2-2; 7 bases are shared with TRBD2. Germline assignment: CDR1 SGHRS and CDR2 YFSETQ. With V trimmed by 5 bases and J by 0 bases, 7 bases remained unmatched. The CDR3 runs 16 residues. The CDR3 sequence is CASRTGGRANTGELFF. DNA of the CDR3: TGCGCCAGCAGGACGGGAGGACGGGCGAACACCGGGGAGCTGTTTTTT.

This clone was seen a handful of times. V gene TRBV7-9 combines with J gene TRBJ1-1; D remains ambiguous. The CDR3 runs to 14 residues. Germline assignment: CDR1 SEHNR and CDR2 FQNEAQ (reference sequence). V was pared by 1 base and J by 0 bases, with 6 bases between. The CDR3 coding sequence is TGTGCCAGCAGCTTAGGCAGCTTGAACACTGAAGCTTTCTTT. Protein product: CASSLGSLNTEAFF.

This clone occurred once. The gene calls are TRBV5-1 and TRBJ2-1, with TRBD1 matching 8 bases. The CDR3 extends over 16 amino acids. V gave up 0 bases and J gave up 6 bases; unmatched junction bases: 8. Germline V gene data show CDR1 as SGHRS and CDR2 as YFSETQ. As DNA, the CDR3 is TGCGCCAGCAGCTTGGGGGGGCGACAGGGGACCAATGAGCAGTTCTTC. Amino acid sequence: CASSLGGRQGTNEQFF.

This sequence joins TRBV19 and TRBJ1-4, with D hard to call. Germline V gene sequence: CDR1 LNHDA, CDR2 SQIVND (reference sequence). CDR3 length: 16 amino acids. V was shortened by 6 bases and J by 0 bases, with 14 bases between the two germline ends. Here the CDR3 DNA reads TGTGCCAGTAGAGGCGCCGAATTGACAACTAATGAAAAACTGTTTTTT. Its translation: CASRGAELTTNEKLFF.

This clone has just a few counts. This sequence joins TRBV2 and TRBJ1-1, with D unresolved. The germline CDR1 and CDR2 sequences are SNHLY and FYNNEI. Trimming took 6 bases from V and 12 from J, leaving 20 bases between them. CDR3 length equals 13 residues. The CDR3 sequence is CASSGSEHCLPFF. The DNA of the CDR3 is TGTGCCAGCAGCGGAAGTGAACACTGTTTACCTTTCTTT.